This T cell receptor (beta chain) came from a study of cytomegalovirus exposure and HLA in healthy donors. Study-wide findings and caveats: Investigators reported under 200 TCR beta chains as tied to cytomegalovirus.

V was clipped by 2 bases and J by 10 bases, with 15 bases between them. In germline, CDR1 is SEHNR, CDR2 FQNEAQ (reference sequence). The CDR3 covers 14 residues. Both 60 Vbeta primers and 13 Jbeta primers went into the PCR. Original processing methods: Per a later analysis, the number of unique TCR beta chains was around 79 million, of which around 9.9 million were shared. Profiling relied on immunoSEQ multiplex PCR, and the TCRdb table lists in-frame clones only, not all of them. V, J and clone size reflect that table, while D and trimming were determined from the DNA. The sample contains approximately 140,000 clones, approximately 82% of which appear only once. Remarks on this clone: The antigen is undetermined.

This sequence was found in a middle-aged woman in good health and CMV-seronegative. The chain recombines TRBV7-9 with TRBJ2-1, with a weak D call TRBD1 (6 bases). Sample: PBMCs. The CDR3 coding sequence is TGTGCCAGCAGCTTATTCAATGGCAGGGGAGAGCAGTTCTTC. This translates into CASSLFNGRGEQFF.